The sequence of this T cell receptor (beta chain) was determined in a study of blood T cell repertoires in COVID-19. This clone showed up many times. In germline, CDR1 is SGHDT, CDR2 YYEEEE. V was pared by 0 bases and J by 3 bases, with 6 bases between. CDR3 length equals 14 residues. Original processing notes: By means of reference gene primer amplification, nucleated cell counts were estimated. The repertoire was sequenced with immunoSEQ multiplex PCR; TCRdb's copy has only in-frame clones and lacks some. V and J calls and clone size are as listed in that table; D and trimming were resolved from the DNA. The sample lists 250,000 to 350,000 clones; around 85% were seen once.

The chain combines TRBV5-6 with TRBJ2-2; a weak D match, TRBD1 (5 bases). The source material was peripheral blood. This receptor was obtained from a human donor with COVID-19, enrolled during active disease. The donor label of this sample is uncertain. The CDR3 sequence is CASSLEGDTGELFF. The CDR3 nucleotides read TGTGCCAGCAGCTTGGAAGGGGACACCGGGGAGCTGTTTTTT.